This T cell receptor (beta chain) originates from a study of blood T cells in healthy people across ages. Study outcomes and limitations: Among T cells, TCR beta diversity per million cells dropped roughly linearly as age rose.

The V end lost 1 base, the J end lost 6 bases, and 4 bases lay between the germline ends. The CDR3 runs 12 residues. Per the germline V gene, CDR1 is SGHAT and CDR2 is FQNNGV. This clonotype showed up many times. Its matching antigen is unknown. A second PCR of about 7 to 12 cycles used a sample-barcoded 5' primer and a J-beta primer mix. Each CDR3 protein gets one entry after TCRdb re-called the 5' RACE reads with MiXCR. This table holds about 930,000 distinct CDR3 sequences, roughly 28% found once. Isolation yielded PBMCs, at least 6.5 million per sample, in every case. A further study also used this sample, focusing on T cells of mothers and their children.

The sequencing input was blood. J is TRBJ2-1 and V is TRBV11-2; D gene unclear. The clonotype was recovered from a woman between 40 and 55 years old in good health. For the CDR3, the DNA is TGTGCCAGCAGCTTAGTAGGCAATGAGCAGTTCTTC. It is translated as CASSLVGNEQFF.